The rows below give T cell receptor beta chains drawn from one sample of a study of CD8 T cells in ankylosing spondylitis. TCRdb passed the 5' RACE reads through MiXCR, listing each CDR3 protein once. This table has roughly 69,000 distinct CDR3 sequences, about 5% appearing once. Sequencing input: blood, either unsorted or a sorted T cell fraction (not recorded which). The source is a male donor with ankylosing spondylitis or in good health (not recorded which). The CDR3 runs from the conserved cysteine through the conserved F or W. A D gene is named only where the DNA matches it firmly. For some rows the clone size is stated as once, few or many, or as a class when expanded; others skip it.

.	TRBV20-1	TRBJ2-1	many	CSAPDRTNEQFF	TGCAGTGCCCCCGACAGGACCAATGAGCAGTTCTTC
.	TRBV6-1	TRBJ2-3	many	CASRVGRRFTDTQYF	TGTGCCAGCAGGGTGGGACGGCGCTTCACAGATACGCAGTATTTT
.	TRBV6-6	TRBJ2-7	many	CASSYSGVQEQYF	TGTGCCAGCAGTTACTCCGGGGTTCAGGAGCAGTACTTC
.	TRBV20-1	TRBJ1-6	many	CSASLQSQSSYNSPLHF	TGCAGTGCTAGTTTGCAGTCTCAGAGCTCCTATAATTCACCCCTCCACTTT
.	TRBV5-1	TRBJ2-4	many	CASSLEGSPKNIQYF	TGCGCCAGCAGCTTGGAGGGCAGTCCCAAAAACATTCAGTACTTC
.	TRBV24-1	TRBJ2-1	many	CATGSYNEQFF	TGTGCCACCGGGAGCTACAATGAGCAGTTCTTC
.	TRBV27	TRBJ2-7	many	CASSLGLHSYEQYF	TGTGCCAGCAGTTTAGGACTACATTCCTACGAGCAGTACTTC
TRBD2	TRBV20-1	TRBJ2-1	.	CSAYRLAGASEQFF	TGCAGTGCTTACCGACTAGCGGGGGCATCCGAGCAGTTCTTC
.	TRBV6-8	TRBJ1-5	many	CASSYSGGVWSGNQPQHF	TGTGCCAGCAGTTACTCGGGGGGTGTTTGGTCCGGCAATCAGCCCCAGCATTTT
.	TRBV12-3/TRBV12-4	TRBJ2-7	many	CASSLEGSRSYEQYF	TGTGCCAGCAGTTTAGAGGGCTCCCGCTCCTACGAGCAGTACTTC
.	TRBV29-1	TRBJ2-7	many	CSVALGPYEQYF	TGCAGCGTTGCCTTAGGACCCTACGAGCAGTACTTC
.	TRBV7-2	TRBJ2-1	many	CASSPRFGSYNEQFF	TGTGCCAGCAGCCCCCGATTTGGGTCCTACAATGAGCAGTTCTTC
.	TRBV12-3/TRBV12-4	TRBJ1-4	many	CASSLEWQSGKLFF	TGTGCCAGCAGTTTAGAGTGGCAGTCCGGGAAACTGTTTTTT
.	TRBV7-3	TRBJ1-6	many	CASSLQGPNSPLHF	TGTGCCAGCAGCCTACAGGGTCCAAATTCACCCCTCCACTTT
.	TRBV30	TRBJ1-2	many	CAWSGGPTLHYGYTF	TGTGCCTGGAGCGGCGGGCCGACCCTCCACTATGGCTACACCTTC
TRBD1	TRBV7-2	TRBJ2-7	many	CASSQGQFLSYEQYF	TGTGCCAGCAGCCAGGGACAGTTTCTCTCCTACGAGCAGTACTTC
.	TRBV5-1	TRBJ2-1	many	CASSLGDLSYNEQFF	TGCGCCAGCAGCTTGGGGGATCTCTCCTACAATGAGCAGTTCTTC
.	TRBV29-1	TRBJ2-5	.	CSVAGGVFQQETQYF	TGCAGCGTCGCCGGTGGAGTATTCCAACAAGAGACCCAGTACTTC
.	TRBV28	TRBJ2-1	many	CASFGVSYNEQFF	TGTGCCAGCTTTGGGGTCTCCTACAATGAGCAGTTCTTC
TRBD2	TRBV5-5	TRBJ2-1	many	CASSFGGGNEQFF	TGTGCCAGCAGCTTCGGGGGGGGCAATGAGCAGTTCTTC
TRBD1	TRBV20-1	TRBJ2-6	many	CCATGQGASGANVLTF	TGCTGTGCTACCGGACAGGGGGCTTCAGGGGCCAACGTCCTGACTTTC
.	TRBV13	TRBJ2-7	many	CASSFGLALSYEQYF	TGTGCCAGCAGCTTTGGCCTAGCGCTTTCCTACGAGCAGTACTTC
.	TRBV7-3	TRBJ2-3	many	CASSIFSTDTQYF	TGTGCCAGCAGCATATTTAGCACAGATACGCAGTATTTT
TRBD1	TRBV6-1	TRBJ2-7	many	CASSEALTGGIYEQYF	TGTGCCAGCAGTGAAGCGTTAACAGGGGGGATCTACGAGCAGTACTTC
TRBD2	TRBV20-1	TRBJ2-5	many	CSAISGGSSGTQYF	TGCAGTGCTATTAGCGGGGGGTCCTCGGGGACCCAGTACTTC
.	TRBV28	TRBJ2-7	many	CASSPTHAGQTYEQYF	TGTGCCAGCAGCCCAACTCATGCGGGGCAAACCTACGAGCAGTACTTC
TRBD2	TRBV24-1	TRBJ2-7	many	CATSDLRTSGADAYEQYF	TGTGCCACCAGTGATCTAAGGACTAGCGGGGCGGACGCCTACGAGCAGTACTTC
.	TRBV24-1	TRBJ2-3	many	CATSDPKGWGPFTDTQYF	TGTGCCACCAGTGACCCCAAGGGGTGGGGACCCTTCACAGATACGCAGTATTTT
.	TRBV29-1	TRBJ1-4	few	CSAGLANEKLFF	TGCAGCGCTGGACTGGCTAATGAAAAACTGTTTTTT
.	TRBV27	TRBJ1-4	many	CASATGTTNEKLFF	TGTGCCAGCGCCACAGGGACAACTAATGAAAAACTGTTTTTT
TRBD1	TRBV2	TRBJ2-3	few	CASSDVQGVADTQYF	TGTGCCAGCAGTGATGTGCAGGGGGTTGCAGATACGCAGTATTTT
.	TRBV4-1	TRBJ1-1	many	CASSQDWDYSRRGAFF	TGCGCCAGCAGCCAAGATTGGGATTACTCCCGCCGGGGAGCTTTCTTT
.	TRBV9	TRBJ1-4	many	CASSSRPAVANEKLFF	TGTGCCAGCAGCTCACGCCCGGCAGTTGCTAATGAAAAACTGTTTTTT
.	TRBV11-1	TRBJ2-1	.	CASSSTGIWDYYNEQFF	TGTGCCAGCAGCTCGACAGGTATCTGGGACTACTACAATGAGCAGTTCTTC
.	TRBV5-1	TRBJ1-3	many	CASSFNRDTIYF	TGCGCCAGCAGCTTCAATCGGGACACCATATATTTT
.	TRBV7-8	TRBJ2-7	.	CASSLRLGGPYEQYF	TGTGCCAGCAGCCTGCGCCTGGGGGGACCCTACGAGCAGTACTTC
.	TRBV7-9	TRBJ2-3	.	CASSLRQGWDTQYF	TGTGCCAGCAGCTTGCGGCAGGGATGGGATACGCAGTATTTT
.	TRBV5-4	TRBJ2-2	many	CASSSDRNTGELFF	TGTGCCAGCAGCTCCGACAGGAACACCGGGGAGCTGTTTTTT
.	TRBV5-1	TRBJ2-3	many	CASSLGADPDTQYF	TGCGCCAGCAGCTTGGGTGCTGACCCGGATACGCAGTATTTT
TRBD1	TRBV28	TRBJ2-2	many	CASSFRTGNTGELFF	TGTGCCAGCAGTTTCCGGACAGGAAACACCGGGGAGCTGTTTTTT
.	TRBV5-1	TRBJ1-2	many	CASSLAAESASNYGYTF	TGCGCCAGCAGCTTGGCCGCTGAGAGTGCTTCGAACTATGGCTACACCTTC
TRBD1	TRBV10-3	TRBJ1-5	many	CAISAGGGEPQHF	TGTGCCATCAGTGCAGGGGGCGGGGAGCCCCAGCATTTT
TRBD1	TRBV7-8	TRBJ1-2	many	CASSPDLGQGDGYTF	TGTGCCAGCAGCCCAGATTTGGGACAGGGGGACGGCTACACCTTC
TRBD1	TRBV10-3	TRBJ1-2	many	CAISSGQGDYGYTF	TGTGCCATCAGTTCGGGACAGGGGGACTATGGCTACACCTTC
.	TRBV7-8	TRBJ2-2	.	CASSLGGGEELFF	TGTGCCAGCAGCTTAGGAGGCGGCGAGGAGCTGTTTTTT
.	TRBV12-3/TRBV12-4	TRBJ2-3	many	CASSQLSIPDTQYF	TGTGCCAGCAGTCAACTGAGTATACCAGATACGCAGTATTTT
.	TRBV12-3/TRBV12-4	TRBJ1-5	many	CASSSTGGNQPQHF	TGTGCCAGCAGTTCGACTGGGGGCAATCAGCCCCAGCATTTT
.	TRBV28	TRBJ2-1	many	CASSSSETAPYNEQFF	TGTGCCAGCAGTTCCTCGGAGACGGCACCCTACAATGAGCAGTTCTTC
.	TRBV7-2	TRBJ2-6	.	CASSLEQTGANVLTF	TGTGCCAGCAGCTTAGAGCAGACTGGGGCCAACGTCCTGACTTTC
.	TRBV6-5	TRBJ2-7	.	CASSYQQGRSEQYF	TGTGCCAGCAGTTACCAACAGGGTCGGAGCGAGCAGTACTTC
TRBD1	TRBV28	TRBJ1-5	many	CASNQRQGRQPQHF	TGTGCCAGCAACCAAAGACAGGGCCGTCAGCCCCAGCATTTT
.	TRBV12-3/TRBV12-4	TRBJ2-7	many	CASSLADQAYEQYF	TGTGCCAGCAGTTTGGCGGATCAGGCCTACGAGCAGTACTTC
TRBD1	TRBV4-1	TRBJ2-2	many	CASSQDGTGSANTGELFF	TGCGCCAGCAGCCAAGACGGGACAGGGTCTGCGAACACCGGGGAGCTGTTTTTT
TRBD1	TRBV20-1	TRBJ2-5	many	CSARVGTGQETQYF	TGCAGTGCTAGAGTTGGGACAGGCCAAGAGACCCAGTACTTC